The clone carrying this T cell receptor beta chain was detected only a few times. Its antigen remains unknown. V trimming: 2 bases; J trimming: 7 bases; junction bases outside the gene matches: 7. This CDR3 contains 16 residues. Germline CDR1 reads MGHRA; CDR2 reads YSYEKL. The source of the sample is a study of beta chain features in type 1 diabetes. Study-wide points: For Type 1 diabetes patients, all four CD4+ subsets carried TCRB CDR3s that were moderately but significantly shorter. A definitive answer on HLA type influencing TCRB rearrangement was not reached here. Patients showed naive, central memory and Treg TCRB repertoires that appeared more similar than those of healthy donors. In type 1 diabetes patients, VDJ junctions had fewer insertions; deletions at these junctions were more frequent.

The investigators reverse transcribed all of the isolated RNA, so they sequenced expressed TCRB transcripts. Sequencing was performed with immunoSEQ multiplex PCR; in TCRdb, only in-frame clones are kept and a portion is missing. The sample comprises fewer than 300,000 clones, about a fifth of which are singletons, and 0.028% rests with the top ten. The rearrangement joins TRBV4-1 to TRBJ2-2; the match to TRBD1 covers 10 bases. The sequenced material came from naive CD4+ T cells from blood. This TCR was sampled from a woman in her thirties or forties with type 1 diabetes. The DNA for the CDR3 is TGCGCCAGCAGCCAAACCGGACAGGGGGAGGGCGGGGAGCTGTTTTTT. Its translation is CASSQTGQGEGGELFF.